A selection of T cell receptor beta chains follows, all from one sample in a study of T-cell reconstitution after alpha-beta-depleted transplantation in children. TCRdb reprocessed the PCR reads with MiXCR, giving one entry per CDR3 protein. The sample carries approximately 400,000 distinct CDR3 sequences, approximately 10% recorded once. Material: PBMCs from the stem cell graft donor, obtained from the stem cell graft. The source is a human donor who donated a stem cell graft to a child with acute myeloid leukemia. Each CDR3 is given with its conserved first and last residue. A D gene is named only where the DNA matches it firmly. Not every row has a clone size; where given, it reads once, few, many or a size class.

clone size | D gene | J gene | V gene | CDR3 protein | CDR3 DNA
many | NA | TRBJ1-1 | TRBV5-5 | CASSPSPDTEAFF | TGTGCCAGCAGCCCTAGTCCTGATACTGAAGCTTTCTTT
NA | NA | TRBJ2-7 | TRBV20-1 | CSAPSFGTGNVDEQYF | TGCAGTGCCCCCTCATTCGGTACAGGGAACGTGGACGAGCAGTACTTC
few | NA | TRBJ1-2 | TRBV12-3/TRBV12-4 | CASSDSGRGHDYGYTF | TGTGCCAGCAGTGACTCTGGTCGGGGGCACGACTATGGCTACACCTTC
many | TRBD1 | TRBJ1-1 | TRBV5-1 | CASSLTGQPNTEAFF | TGCGCCAGCAGCTTGACGGGACAGCCGAACACTGAAGCTTTCTTT
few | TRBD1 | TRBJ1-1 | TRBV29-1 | CSVGQGYSEAFF | TGCAGCGTGGGACAGGGGTACTCTGAAGCTTTCTTT
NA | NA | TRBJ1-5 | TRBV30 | CAWSAASNQPQHF | TGTGCCTGGAGTGCGGCTAGCAATCAGCCCCAGCATTTT
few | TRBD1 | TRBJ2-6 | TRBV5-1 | CASSLSERGHGANVLTF | TGCGCCAGCAGCTTGTCGGAGAGGGGGCATGGGGCCAACGTCCTGACTTTC
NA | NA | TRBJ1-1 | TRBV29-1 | CSAWVGNTEAFF | TGCAGCGCCTGGGTCGGGAACACTGAAGCTTTCTTT
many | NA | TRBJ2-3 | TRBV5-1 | CASSLVWTDTQYF | TGCGCCAGCAGCTTGGTTTGGACAGATACGCAGTATTTT
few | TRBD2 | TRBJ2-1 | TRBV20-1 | CSARETGGRAEQFF | TGCAGTGCTAGAGAGACGGGAGGGCGTGCTGAGCAGTTCTTC
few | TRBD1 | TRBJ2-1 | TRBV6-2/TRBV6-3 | CASSYSAPGQGRPSSYNEQFF | TGTGCCAGCAGTTACTCGGCACCGGGACAGGGTAGGCCTAGCTCCTACAATGAGCAGTTCTTC
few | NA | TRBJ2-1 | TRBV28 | CASTAQGLYNEQFF | TGTGCCAGCACGGCCCAAGGGCTCTACAATGAGCAGTTCTTC
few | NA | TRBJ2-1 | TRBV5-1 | CASGLQNNEQFF | TGCGCCAGCGGCCTCCAGAACAATGAGCAGTTCTTC
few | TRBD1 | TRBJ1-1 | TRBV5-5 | CASSSDRDRAMAFF | TGTGCCAGCAGCAGTGACCGGGACAGGGCAATGGCTTTCTTT
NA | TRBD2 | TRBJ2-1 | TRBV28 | CASSFGLAGGQFF | TGTGCCAGCAGTTTCGGACTAGCGGGAGGACAATTCTTC
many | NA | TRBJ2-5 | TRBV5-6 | CASSFGRKETQYF | TGTGCCAGCAGCTTCGGCAGGAAAGAGACCCAGTACTTC
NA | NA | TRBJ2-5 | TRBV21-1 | CASSKADRVGETQYF | TGTGCCAGCAGCAAAGCGGACAGGGTAGGAGAGACCCAGTACTTC
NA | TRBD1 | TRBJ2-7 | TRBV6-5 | CASSYSMWTGGNEQYF | TGTGCCAGCAGTTACTCGATGTGGACAGGGGGAAACGAGCAGTACTTC
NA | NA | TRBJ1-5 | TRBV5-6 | CASSLGLMGNQPQHF | TGTGCCAGCAGCTTGGGCCTTATGGGCAATCAGCCCCAGCATTTT
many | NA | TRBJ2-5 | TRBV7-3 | CASSLNGETQYF | TGTGCCAGCAGCTTAAATGGAGAGACCCAGTACTTC
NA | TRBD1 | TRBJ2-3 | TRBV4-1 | CASSQDSTGGLADTQYF | TGCGCCAGCAGCCAAGATTCGACAGGGGGCTTGGCAGATACGCAGTATTTT
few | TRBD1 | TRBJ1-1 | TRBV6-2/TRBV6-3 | CASSYSGRGPPEAFF | TGTGCCAGCAGTTACTCTGGCAGGGGGCCACCTGAAGCTTTCTTT
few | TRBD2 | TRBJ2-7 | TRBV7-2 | CASSSRAGVNYEQYF | TGTGCCAGCAGCTCCCGAGCGGGAGTGAACTACGAGCAGTACTTC
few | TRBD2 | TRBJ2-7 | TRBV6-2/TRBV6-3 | CASSYSSQGSGNEQYF | TGTGCCAGCAGTTACTCGAGCCAGGGTAGCGGGAACGAGCAGTACTTC
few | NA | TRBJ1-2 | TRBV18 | CASSPPSGQSYGYTF | TGTGCCAGCTCACCACCTTCAGGACAGTCCTATGGCTACACCTTC
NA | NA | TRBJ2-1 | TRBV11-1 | CASSLAPLRKGRSYNEQFF | TGTGCCAGCAGCTTAGCTCCGCTCCGTAAAGGTCGATCCTACAATGAGCAGTTCTTC
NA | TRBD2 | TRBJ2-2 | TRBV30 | CACTSGITGELFF | TGTGCCTGTACTAGCGGGATCACCGGGGAGCTGTTTTTT
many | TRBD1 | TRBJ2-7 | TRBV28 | CASSQTGVSREQYF | TGTGCCAGCAGTCAGACAGGGGTTTCCCGCGAGCAGTACTTC
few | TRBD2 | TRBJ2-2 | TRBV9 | CASSSGLAGGPDTGELFF | TGTGCCAGCAGCTCGGGACTAGCGGGGGGGCCCGACACCGGGGAGCTGTTTTTT
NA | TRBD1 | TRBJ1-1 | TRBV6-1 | CASRKDRAGNTEAFF | TGTGCCAGCAGAAAGGACAGGGCGGGGAACACTGAAGCTTTCTTT
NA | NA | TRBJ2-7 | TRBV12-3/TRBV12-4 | CASSWAPGQGYEQYF | TGTGCCAGCAGTTGGGCCCCGGGGCAGGGCTACGAGCAGTACTTC
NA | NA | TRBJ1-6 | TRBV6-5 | CASSYWGASNSPLHF | TGTGCCAGCAGTTATTGGGGGGCTAGCAATTCACCCCTCCACTTT
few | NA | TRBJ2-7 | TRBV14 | CASSQGDRPGDRDEQYF | TGTGCCAGCAGCCAAGGAGACCGGCCCGGAGATCGGGACGAGCAGTACTTC
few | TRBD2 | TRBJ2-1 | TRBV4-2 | CASSPEPSGREGYNEQFF | TGTGCCAGCAGCCCCGAACCTAGCGGGAGGGAGGGCTACAATGAGCAGTTCTTC
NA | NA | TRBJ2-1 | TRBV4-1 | CASSQGAGSSYNEQFF | TGCGCCAGCAGCCAAGGGGCGGGGAGCTCCTACAATGAGCAGTTCTTC
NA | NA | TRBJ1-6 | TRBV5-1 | CASSLVRDANSPLHF | TGCGCCAGCAGCTTGGTAAGGGACGCAAATTCACCCCTCCACTTT
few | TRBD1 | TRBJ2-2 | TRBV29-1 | CSVAGQESYGELFF | TGCAGCGTCGCGGGACAGGAGAGTTACGGGGAGCTGTTTTTT
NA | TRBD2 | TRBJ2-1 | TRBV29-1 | CSVEGLGSPYNEQFF | TGCAGCGTTGAGGGACTAGGTTCCCCCTACAATGAGCAGTTCTTC
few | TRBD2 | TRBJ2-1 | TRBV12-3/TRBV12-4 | CASSPIATGGYNEQFF | TGTGCCAGCAGTCCCATAGCGACGGGGGGCTACAATGAGCAGTTCTTC
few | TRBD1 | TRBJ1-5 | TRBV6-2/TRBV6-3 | CASSLGTAYSNQPQHF | TGTGCCAGCAGCCTCGGGACAGCTTATAGCAATCAGCCCCAGCATTTT
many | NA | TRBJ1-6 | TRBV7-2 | CASSLSAGQNSPLHF | TGTGCCAGCAGCTTATCTGCAGGGCAAAATTCACCCCTCCACTTT
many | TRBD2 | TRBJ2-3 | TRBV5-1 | CASSEDGLGADTQYF | TGCGCCAGCAGCGAGGATGGACTAGGCGCAGATACGCAGTATTTT
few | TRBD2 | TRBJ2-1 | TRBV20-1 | CSAHSGGEGNEQFF | TGCAGTGCTCATAGCGGGGGGGAGGGCAATGAGCAGTTCTTC
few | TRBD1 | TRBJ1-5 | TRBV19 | CASSGDRGHNQPQHF | TGTGCCAGTAGTGGGGACAGGGGGCACAATCAGCCCCAGCATTTT
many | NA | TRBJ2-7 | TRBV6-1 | CASRPQGRSYEQYF | TGTGCCAGCAGGCCACAGGGTCGCTCCTACGAGCAGTACTTC
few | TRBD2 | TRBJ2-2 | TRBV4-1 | CASSQAGTRILGELFF | TGCGCCAGCAGCCAAGCCGGGACTAGGATCTTGGGGGAGCTGTTTTTT